This is a list of T cell receptor beta chains from one sample in a study of T cells in Graves' hyperthyroidism and ophthalmopathy. TCRdb re-called the multiplex PCR reads with MiXCR, one entry per CDR3 protein. The sample contains around 800,000 distinct CDR3 sequences, around 38% of which appear only once. The specimen was blood. The receptors come from a man younger than 35 with Graves' hyperthyroidism. CDR3s include the opening cysteine and the closing phenylalanine or tryptophan. D genes are given only for firm matches. Size values are once, few and many counts, or a class for expanded clones, and some rows have none.

V gene	J gene	D gene	clone size	CDR3 DNA	CDR3 protein
TRBV7-9	TRBJ2-2	NA	few	TGTGCCAGCTCACCTTTGCGTGACACCGGGGAGCTGTTTTTT	CASSPLRDTGELFF
TRBV7-3	TRBJ1-1	TRBD1	few	TGTGCCAGCAGCCGCATGGGGCAGGGGGCAAGAACTGAAGCTTTCTTT	CASSRMGQGARTEAFF
TRBV14	TRBJ1-1	NA	few	TGTGCCAGCAGCCAAGAGGAGGAGTACACTGAAGCTTTCTTT	CASSQEEEYTEAFF
TRBV11-2	TRBJ2-7	TRBD1	NA	TGTGCCAGCAGCTTACGGACAGGGCCCAACGAGCAGTACTTC	CASSLRTGPNEQYF
TRBV7-2	TRBJ2-7	TRBD2	many	TGTGCCAGCAGCTTAGTCAGGACTAGGGGCCACGAGCAGTACTTC	CASSLVRTRGHEQYF
TRBV7-7	TRBJ2-5	NA	many	TGTGCTAGCAGCCATTGGGGGGACGCGGAGACCCAGTACTTC	CASSHWGDAETQYF
TRBV20-1	TRBJ2-7	TRBD1	few	TGCAGTGCTAGAGCCGAAAGGGGACAGGGGGTGTGGGAGCAGTACTTC	CSARAERGQGVWEQYF
TRBV6-1	TRBJ1-1	NA	NA	TGTGCCAGCAGTGAAGTCGAACGAGGGAACACTGAAGCTTTCTTT	CASSEVERGNTEAFF
TRBV7-2	TRBJ2-5	TRBD1	NA	TGTGCCAGCAGCTTGGGGGACAGCCTGTCCCAAGAGACCCAGTACTTC	CASSLGDSLSQETQYF
TRBV6-1	TRBJ1-6	NA	NA	TGTGCCAGCAGTGAAAGGGACATTAACTCCTATAATTCACCCCCCCACTTT	CASSERDINSYNSPPHF
TRBV12-3/TRBV12-4	TRBJ1-6	NA	many	TGTGCCAGCAAGAATGGGCGTAATTCACCCCTCCACTTT	CASKNGRNSPLHF
TRBV7-3	TRBJ2-1	NA	NA	TGTGCCAGCGTAGGGTCGGGGGGCGACGAGCAGTTCTTC	CASVGSGGDEQFF
TRBV5-4	TRBJ2-7	TRBD2	few	TGTGCCAGCAGCTGGGGGGGACTAGCGGGGGAGCAGTACTTC	CASSWGGLAGEQYF
TRBV4-1	TRBJ2-5	TRBD2	few	TGCGCCAGCAGCCGTGGGACTAGCGGGGTCCAAGAGACCCAGTACTTC	CASSRGTSGVQETQYF
TRBV10-3	TRBJ1-1	NA	many	TGTGCCATCAGTGAACAGGGGAACACTGAAGCTTTCTTT	CAISEQGNTEAFF
TRBV4-3	TRBJ1-1	NA	few	TGCGCCAGCAGCCAAGATAGAGGCAGATCGAACACTGAAGCTTTCTTT	CASSQDRGRSNTEAFF
TRBV25-1	TRBJ2-5	NA	NA	TGTGCCAGCAGTGCAGGACCCCAAGAGACCCAGTACTTC	CASSAGPQETQYF
TRBV5-4	TRBJ2-5	NA	NA	TGTGCCAGCAGCTTGGGGGTCGTGAGGGGGCAAGAGACCCAGTACTTC	CASSLGVVRGQETQYF
TRBV10-3	TRBJ1-5	NA	NA	TGTGCCATCAGTGAAACCGGGTATAGCAATCAGCCCCAGCATTTT	CAISETGYSNQPQHF
TRBV20-1	TRBJ1-5	TRBD1	many	TGCAGTGCTAGAGTAGGACAGGGCCCACATCAGCCCCAGCATTTT	CSARVGQGPHQPQHF
TRBV19	TRBJ1-5	NA	many	TGTGCCAGTATGAGGGACAAGGTGGGAGGACAGCCCCAGCATTTT	CASMRDKVGGQPQHF
TRBV7-2	TRBJ2-2	NA	NA	TGTGCCAGCAGCCCGAACAGGGGGAGGGCCATCGGGGAGCTGTTTTTT	CASSPNRGRAIGELFF
TRBV7-9	TRBJ2-7	TRBD1	few	TGTGCCAGCAGCCCCCATTATCCGCGGCCAGGACAGGGCGACGAGCAGTACTTC	CASSPHYPRPGQGDEQYF
TRBV2	TRBJ2-2	TRBD2	many	TGTGCCAGCAAAAATAGCGGGAGCACCGGGGAGCTGTTTTTT	CASKNSGSTGELFF
TRBV7-9	TRBJ1-1	NA	many	TGTGCCAGCAGCCAATGGGGACACCAGAACACTGAAGCTTTCTTT	CASSQWGHQNTEAFF
TRBV7-9	TRBJ1-1	TRBD1	few	TGTGCCAGCAGCTTAGGGGGACAGGGTAAAAGCACTGAAGCTTTCTTT	CASSLGGQGKSTEAFF
TRBV5-1	TRBJ2-7	TRBD2	many	TGTGCCAGCAGCTTAGGGGAGGGTCCCTACGAGCAGTACTTC	CASSLGEGPYEQYF
TRBV6-6	TRBJ1-4	NA	NA	TGTGCCAGCAGTGAGACTAATGAAAAACTGTTTTTT	CASSETNEKLFF
TRBV5-1	TRBJ1-2	TRBD1	many	TGCGCCAGCAGCTCCGACAGGGTCGGCTATGGCTACACCTTC	CASSSDRVGYGYTF
TRBV15	TRBJ1-5	NA	many	TGTGCCACCAGCACAGGGGACGGCAATCAGCCCCAGCATTTT	CATSTGDGNQPQHF
TRBV13	TRBJ2-5	NA	NA	TGTGCCAGCAGCTTAGGGCCCCTTCCAGAGACCCAGTACTTC	CASSLGPLPETQYF
TRBV7-9	TRBJ1-5	TRBD1	many	TGTGCCAGCAGCACAGGGGGCTTTGGACAGCCCCAGCATTTT	CASSTGGFGQPQHF
TRBV5-1	TRBJ1-1	NA	NA	TGCGCCAGCAGAGGTGGGGGGGCTCGGGGTAGGACTGAAGCTTTCTTT	CASRGGGARGRTEAFF
TRBV7-9	TRBJ1-4	NA	NA	TGTGCCAGCAGCTCCAGGACGGTGGTTAATGAAAAACTGTTTTTT	CASSSRTVVNEKLFF
TRBV10-3	TRBJ2-7	TRBD1	NA	TGTGCCAGCAGAGACAGGGGAGACTACGAGCAGTACTTC	CASRDRGDYEQYF
TRBV25-1	TRBJ2-7	TRBD2	NA	TGTGCCAGCAGTGCTATGTGGGCTAGCGGGAGTTCCTACGAGCAGTACTTC	CASSAMWASGSSYEQYF
TRBV7-9	TRBJ2-7	NA	NA	TGTGCCAGCAGCTTGGCCCTATACGACGGCTACGAGCAGTACTTC	CASSLALYDGYEQYF
TRBV5-1	TRBJ2-5	NA	few	TGCGCCAGCAGCTTGATAGGGAAGGAGACCCAGTACTTC	CASSLIGKETQYF
TRBV9	TRBJ2-5	NA	NA	TGTGCCAGTGGGACTCTCAAAGAGACCCAGTACTTC	CASGTLKETQYF
TRBV2	TRBJ2-6	TRBD1	once	TGTGCCAGCAGTGAAACAGGGGGCGGCGTCCTGACTTTC	CASSETGGGVLTF
TRBV7-8	TRBJ2-7	NA	few	TGTGCCAGCAGTTTATTAGGGGAAACCTACGAGCAGTACTTC	CASSLLGETYEQYF
TRBV6-6	TRBJ1-6	NA	many	TGTGCCAGCGAGAGACAGGTTTTCACACCCCTCCACTTT	CASERQVFTPLHF